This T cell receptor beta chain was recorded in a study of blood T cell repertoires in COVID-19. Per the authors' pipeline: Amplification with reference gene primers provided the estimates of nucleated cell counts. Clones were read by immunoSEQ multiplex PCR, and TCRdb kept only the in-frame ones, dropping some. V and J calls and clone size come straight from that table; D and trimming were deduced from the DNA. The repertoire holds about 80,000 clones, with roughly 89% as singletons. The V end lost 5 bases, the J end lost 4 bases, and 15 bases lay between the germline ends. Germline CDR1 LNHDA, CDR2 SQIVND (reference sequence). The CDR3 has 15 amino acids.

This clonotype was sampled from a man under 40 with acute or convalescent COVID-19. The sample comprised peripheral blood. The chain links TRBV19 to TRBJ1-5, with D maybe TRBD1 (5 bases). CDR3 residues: CASSVSPGRNQPQHF. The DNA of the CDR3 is TGTGCCAGTAGTGTATCACCAGGGCGAAATCAGCCCCAGCATTTT. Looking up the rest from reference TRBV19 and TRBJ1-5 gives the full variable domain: DGGITQSPKYLFRKEGQNVTLSCEQNLNHDAMYWYRQDPGQGLRLIYYSQIVNDFQKGDIAEGYSVSREKKESFPLTVTSAQKNPTAFYLCASSVSPGRNQPQHFGDGTRLSIL.